This record covers a single T cell receptor beta chain. Its antigen remains undetermined. Base qualities are not at hand, and no much larger clone is one base apart. TCRbeta CDR3 regions were amplified from genomic DNA by means of the immunoSEQ Assay, a bias-controlled multiplex PCR. Per the authors' processing: Within the assay, amplification of reference gene primers was used to estimate how many nucleated cells each sample contained. To quantify the absolute abundance of each unique TCRbeta CDR3 rearrangement, sequence reads were collapsed and filtered. For each sample, productive Simpson clonality was calculated by taking the square root of Simpson's diversity index across productive rearrangements. Entries here come from immuneACCESS through TCRdb and include only in-frame sequences with V and J called. Some clones fail to appear in such tables; in the studies checked, an unresolved V gene covers under half of the shortfall, and the cause of the remainder is unknown. D and trimming were read from the DNA, whereas the V and J calls and clone size are those reported in that table. The sample table lists a few hundred thousand clones, approximately 88% of them with a count of one. The leading ten clones occupy about 8.9% of the sample.

This entry is derived from a study of blood T cell repertoires in COVID-19 (dated by TCRdb to about 2020). Study-wide context: Collaborator samples came from the United States, Italy and Spain and covered acute and convalescent phases of COVID-19. The material from the prospective study consisted of cDNA or gDNA derived from T cells, B-cell-depleted T cells, or PBMCs. Subjects who had been exposed to COVID-19, were actively infected with it, or had recovered from it provided the deeply sampled blood TCRbeta repertoires that made up the dataset. The repertoires were released in a freely available public database meant as a resource for research on the immune response to SARS-CoV-2. The samples were drawn from two sources: the first 160 participants of the ongoing ImmuneRACE study, and over 1,000 subjects contributed by 6 global collaborators. Sample metadata almost always included a de-identified subject ID, COVID-19 status, age in years and sex. Where HLA class I and class II types were available, the types were taken from metadata supplied by the sample provider, not from assay-based typing. Overall results and qualifications from the work: The amount of clinical and demographic metadata varied by source and participant and was provided uncurated.

The germline V gene gives CDR1 as SGHTA and CDR2 as FQGTGA. The cysteine opens and the phenylalanine closes a CDR3 of 16 amino acids. Of all the DNA, just the CDR3 is kept, 48 bases in frame from base 1. V is clipped by 5 bases and J by 0 bases, and the sequence between their germline boundaries is 15 bases long. In the prospective study, participants were roughly 18 to 100 years old, resided in about two dozen geographic areas of the United States, and were enrolled through a virtual design. In the prospective study, cohorts were assigned on the basis of participant-reported clinical history obtained from a screening survey and a study questionnaire. Recovered participants in ImmuneRACE Cohort 3 were defined as having two consecutive negative NP/OP PCR tests, clearance from a healthcare professional, or resolution of symptoms. Each participant in the prospective study had whole blood, serum and a nasopharyngeal or oropharyngeal swab collected by mobile phlebotomists. Prospective study participants could optionally give additional blood draws and questionnaires over an approximately two-month period. Before DNA extraction, blood samples from the prospective study were shipped at room temperature or frozen.

The source material was PBMCs or T cells enriched from blood (not recorded which). The clonotype was recovered from a woman younger than 35 who had recovered from COVID-19. The chain was built from TRBV7-3 and TRBJ2-3, with the D segment identity uncertain. CDR3 sequence: CASSVRPLSSTDTQYF. The base sequence is TGTGCCAGCAGCGTCCGACCACTAAGTAGCACAGATACGCAGTATTTT.